The clone carrying this TCR beta chain was seen a few times. Its antigen is currently unknown. The germline V gene encodes CDR1 DFQATT and CDR2 SNEGSKA (reference sequence). The V segment lost 8 bases and the J segment 1 base; nucleotides outside the gene matches: 10. This CDR3 is built from 15 residues. The data originate from a study of identical twins. Study-wide points: Rather than following the same donors, the conclusions depended on cross-sectional statistical analysis. Where beta out-of-frame sequences were concerned, excess twin sharing was weaker. Some out-of-frame alpha sequences were shared by twins, and these showed excess low generation probability.

It was template switching that added a universal primer site, and there were unique molecular identifiers on the cDNA. TCRdb fed the 5' RACE reads into MiXCR, producing one record per CDR3 protein. The sample has 1.5 million or so distinct CDR3 sequences; around a third are singletons. The specimen sequenced was cord blood. The TCR sequence derives from a newborn girl in good health. The chain couples TRBV20-1 to TRBJ2-4, with TRBD2 matching 8 bases. The DNA of the CDR3 is TGCAGTCGACTAGCGCTAGCTCTGGCCAAAAACATTCAGTACTTC. The encoded protein is CSRLALALAKNIQYF.